The 17 T cell receptor beta chains below come from one sample, sequenced in a study of blood T cells in healthy people across ages. With a J-beta primer mix and a sample-barcoded 5' primer, a second PCR ran about 7 to 12 cycles. TCRdb processed the 5' RACE reads anew with MiXCR; each CDR3 protein has one entry. Of approximately 770,000 distinct CDR3 sequences in the sample, about 62% were seen once. The source material was blood. The receptors derive from a man aged 30-40 years in good health.

The chain has TRBV11-1 and TRBJ2-6; D may be TRBD1 (6 bases). CDR3 size: 17 residues. The germline CDR1 and CDR2 sequences are SGHAT and FQDESV (reference sequence). V was clipped by 6 bases and J by 0 bases, with 15 bases between them. CDR3 region: CASSSGQTTSGANVLTF. For the CDR3, the DNA is TGTGCCAGCAGTTCCGGACAGACCACCTCTGGGGCCAACGTCCTGACTTTC.

This clonotype was recorded only once. The V gene is TRBV7-2, the J gene TRBJ2-5, with 9 bases lining up with TRBD2. The end of the DNA aligns better with TRBJ2-7, so the J call may be wrong. The CDR3 is 14 amino acids. CDR1 and CDR2 from the germline V gene are SGHTA and FQGNSA. The CDR3 nucleotides read TGTGCCAGCAGCCTACGGACTAGCGTCAACGAGCAGTACTTC. It yields the protein CASSLRTSVNEQYF.

This chain links TRBV11-2 with TRBJ2-4; D gene uncertain. The germline V gene encodes CDR1 SGHAT and CDR2 FQNNGV. CDR3 length equals 15 residues. With 5 bases removed from V and 4 bases from J, the gap between germline ends came to 15 bases. This chain's CDR3 is CASSPFRAAKNIQYF. CDR3 sequence (DNA): TGTGCCAGCAGCCCGTTTAGGGCGGCGAAAAACATTCAGTACTTC. Filled out from reference TRBV11-2 and TRBJ2-4, the complete variable domain reads EAGVAQSPRYKIIEKRQSVAFWCNPISGHATLYWYQQILGQGPKLLIQFQNNGVVDDSQLPKDRFSAERLKGVDSTLKIQPAKLEDSAVYLCASSPFRAAKNIQYFGAGTRLSVL.

The rearrangement links TRBV25-1 to TRBJ2-3; 9 nucleotides line up with TRBD1. CDR3 length: 15 residues. Germline-derived CDR1 and CDR2 are MGHDK and SYGVNS. V lost 3 bases to trimming and J lost 6 bases; unmatched junction nucleotides: 7. CDR3 protein: CASSDPQGAVDTQYF. CDR3 DNA: TGTGCCAGCAGTGACCCACAGGGGGCTGTGGATACGCAGTATTTT.

The gene calls are TRBV7-2 and TRBJ2-7, with 8 bases fitting TRBD2. Germline CDR1 and CDR2: SGHTA and FQGNSA. The CDR3 consists of 16 residues. The trim removed 5 bases at V and 3 bases at J, leaving 12 bases unmatched. This chain's CDR3 is CASSNFRGGNSYEQYF. The CDR3 DNA reads as TGTGCCAGCAGCAACTTCCGCGGGGGGAACAGCTACGAGCAGTACTTC.

This clonotype was found once. Possible read error: a much larger clone is one base away. The rearrangement links TRBV5-1 to TRBJ1-1, with a possible D match to TRBD1 (6 bases). The germline gives CDR1 SGHRS, CDR2 YFSETQ. This CDR3 is 16 amino acids long. V was trimmed by 4 bases and J by 2 bases, leaving 18 bases between them. The DNA for the CDR3 is TGCGCCAGCAGCGCACTACAACAGGGCGCAAACACTGAAGCTTTCTTT. This gives the protein CASSALQQGANTEAFF.

This chain uses TRBV6-2 or TRBV6-3 with TRBJ1-4; D may be TRBD1 (6 bases). Trimming left V 6 bases short and J 8 bases short, with 22 bases between. Per germline, CDR1 MNHEY and CDR2 SVGEGT. This CDR3 has 16 amino acids. CDR3 sequence: CASSQLPGQAREKLFF. The CDR3 bases are TGTGCCAGCAGCCAACTCCCGGGACAAGCAAGGGAAAAACTGTTTTTT.

The chain is built from TRBV5-1 and TRBJ2-1; 8 bases match TRBD2. The V gene's germline CDR1 is SGHRS and CDR2 YFSETQ. The CDR3 has 17 residues. V lost 4 bases and J lost 2; bases outside the gene matches: 11. The CDR3 nucleotides read TGCGCCAGCAGCCCCTACCCCGGGACTAGACCCTACAATGAGCAGTTCTTC. Encoded protein: CASSPYPGTRPYNEQFF.

The chain is built from TRBV6-2 or TRBV6-3 and TRBJ2-1, with D perhaps matching TRBD2 (5 bases). V was pared by 8 bases and J by 6 bases, with 20 bases between. This CDR3 comprises 15 residues. Germline V CDR1 and CDR2: MNHEY, SVGEGT. The chain's CDR3 is CASPPQGVRGNEQFF. The CDR3 DNA reads as TGTGCCAGCCCCCCGCAAGGAGTCCGGGGCAATGAGCAGTTCTTC.

This sequence joins TRBV6-5 and TRBJ2-5; TRBD1 or TRBD2 may be the D gene (6 bases each). The CDR3 has 14 amino acids. Deletions cut 5 bases from V and 0 bases from J, with 10 bases between. Germline V gives CDR1 MNHEY, CDR2 SVGAGI. CDR3 protein: CASSKGDYQETQYF. CDR3 nucleotide sequence: TGTGCCAGCAGTAAGGGGGACTACCAAGAGACCCAGTACTTC.

The rearrangement joins TRBV20-1 to TRBJ2-6, with TRBD1 as a possible D gene (6 bases). V gave up 3 bases and J gave up 0 bases, with 12 bases separating them. The V gene's germline CDR1 is DFQATT and CDR2 SNEGSKA (reference sequence). The CDR3 is 16 residues long. CDR3 bases: TGCAGTGCTAGTAGGGGACAAAGCTCTGGGGCCAACGTCCTGACTTTC. Translating it yields CSASRGQSSGANVLTF.

This sequence joins TRBV3-1 and TRBJ1-6, with D uncertain. Germline V lookup: CDR1 LGHDT, CDR2 YNNKEL (reference sequence). V lost 3 bases and J lost 9, with 15 bases in between. The CDR3 has 15 amino acids. Here the CDR3 DNA reads TGTGCCAGCAGCCAGGGCTGGGCGGTGGGTTCACCCCTCCACTTT. It is translated as CASSQGWAVGSPLHF. Variable domain in full (rest from reference TRBV3-1 and TRBJ1-6): DTAVSQTPKYLVTQMGNDKSIKCEQNLGHDTMYWYKQDSKKFLKIMFSYNNKELIINETVPNRFSPKSPDKAHLNLHINSLELGDSAVYFCASSQGWAVGSPLHFGNGTRLTVT.

The rearrangement links TRBV20-1 to TRBJ2-1; possibly TRBD2 for D (6 bases). The V gene's germline CDR1 is DFQATT and CDR2 SNEGSKA (reference sequence). The length of the CDR3 is 17 residues. V was shortened by 1 base and J by 0 bases, with 16 bases between the two germline ends. The CDR3 here is CSARGQRGILSYNEQFF. CDR3 DNA sequence: TGCAGTGCTAGAGGTCAACGCGGGATACTCTCCTACAATGAGCAGTTCTTC.

The J gene is TRBJ2-5, the V gene TRBV12-3 or TRBV12-4; D may match TRBD1 or TRBD2 (5 bases each). Deletions cut 6 bases from V and 5 bases from J, with 13 bases between. The CDR3 length is 13 residues. The CDR3 loop is CASSRDLGETQYF. CDR3 sequence (DNA): TGTGCCAGCAGCCGGGACCTAGGGGAGACCCAGTACTTC.

Worth noting for this clonotype: The germline gene is not matched at one end of the junction; a read error may be the cause. The chain employs TRBV9 and TRBJ1-2; 7 bases match TRBD1. Germline values: CDR1 SGDLS, CDR2 YYNGEE. The CDR3 length is 13 residues. The CDR3 is CAGSGTANYGYTF. CDR3 sequence (DNA): TGTGCCGGCAGCGGGACAGCTAACTATGGCTACACCTTC.

This clonotype was seen a few times. The chain joins TRBV29-1 to TRBJ1-2, with D possibly matching TRBD1 (6 bases). The V end was cut by 8 bases, the J end by 2 bases, with 24 bases between. In germline, CDR1 is SQVTM, CDR2 ANQGSEA. The CDR3 extends over 16 amino acids. In DNA, the CDR3 is TGCAGCACGACGGGGGACATTCAAGGGGCAAACTATGGCTACACCTTC. Translated: CSTTGDIQGANYGYTF.

The chain combines TRBV12-3 or TRBV12-4 with TRBJ2-5; 7 bases map to TRBD2. The last part of the DNA fits TRBJ2-7 better; the J call may be wrong. The CDR3 sequence is 13 residues long. The CDR3 here is CASSGGGQDEQYF. CDR3 nucleotides: TGTGCCAGCAGTGGGGGGGGTCAAGACGAGCAGTACTTC.